These T cell receptor beta chains were read from a single sample in a study of molecular identifiers for immune sequencing clone quantification. TCRdb re-called the PCR reads through MiXCR, storing one row per CDR3 protein. The sample carries some 320,000 distinct CDR3 sequences, over 20% recorded once. Source material: naive CD8+ T cells from blood, with Jurkat cell RNA spiked in. These receptors were obtained from a human donor in good health. Some libraries in this study had Jurkat cell RNA spiked in. Each CDR3 is given with its conserved first and last residue. A D gene is named only where the DNA matches it firmly. Where a row states a size, it is once, few, many or the class of an expanded clone; other rows omit it.

cdr3_length,v_call,j_call,clone_size,d_call,cdr3_nt,cdr3_aa
15,TRBV5-1,TRBJ1-1,few,NA,TGCGCCAGCAGCTTTGACGGAAACATGAGCACTGAAGCTTTCTTT,CASSFDGNMSTEAFF
17,TRBV4-3,TRBJ2-3,few,TRBD2,TGCGCCAGCAGCCAAGACAGGCTAGCGGGGCCCCCGAATACGCAGTATTTT,CASSQDRLAGPPNTQYF
14,TRBV29-1,TRBJ2-3,many,TRBD2,TGCAGCGTGTATACTAGCGGGAGTGCAGATACGCAGTATTTT,CSVYTSGSADTQYF
15,TRBV4-1,TRBJ2-7,many,TRBD1,TGCGCCAGCAGCCACGCTACCGGGACAGGGCTCGAGCAGTACTTC,CASSHATGTGLEQYF
15,TRBV4-3,TRBJ2-7,NA,NA,TGCGCCAGCAGCCACTACGGCGGTAGCTCCTACGAGCAGTACTTC,CASSHYGGSSYEQYF
16,TRBV21-1,TRBJ2-7,few,NA,TGTGCCAGCAGGGTACGGAGGACAGGGGAGGGCTACGAGCAGTACTTC,CASRVRRTGEGYEQYF
16,TRBV7-9,TRBJ1-1,NA,NA,TGTGCCAGCAGCTCTCGCCCCAATGCGGGGGACACTGAAGCTTTCTTT,CASSSRPNAGDTEAFF
15,TRBV6-2/TRBV6-3,TRBJ2-1,few,TRBD2,TGTGCCAGCAGTTACTCGGCTAGCGGGATGAGTGAGCAGTTCTTC,CASSYSASGMSEQFF
18,TRBV6-5,TRBJ2-6,NA,NA,TGTGCCAGCAGTTACGGGGCAGGGCCAGGTACTGGGGCCAACGTCCTGACTTTC,CASSYGAGPGTGANVLTF
10,TRBV5-8,TRBJ1-6,many,NA,TGTGCCAGCAGCTTGGACTCGAACCACTTT,CASSLDSNHF
14,TRBV18,TRBJ1-1,NA,TRBD1,TGTGCCAGCTCACCACCTGACAGGGGCACTGAAGCTTTCTTT,CASSPPDRGTEAFF
13,TRBV20-1,TRBJ1-1,many,NA,TGCAGTGCTAGAGATGATGGTGACAACAAAGCTTTCTTT,CSARDDGDNKAFF
15,TRBV12-3/TRBV12-4,TRBJ1-5,many,NA,TGTGCCAGCAGTTTCGGCAGGGAGGCCAATCAGCCCCAGCATTTT,CASSFGREANQPQHF
16,TRBV3-1,TRBJ2-7,NA,NA,TGTGCCAGCAGCCCCCGTTCGACGAGGCCACCGTCCGAGCAGTACTTC,CASSPRSTRPPSEQYF
14,TRBV12-3/TRBV12-4,TRBJ1-1,NA,NA,TGTGCCAGCAGCTCCTTGGGGGGGTGGCCTGAAGCTTTCTTT,CASSSLGGWPEAFF
15,TRBV11-2,TRBJ2-3,NA,NA,TGTGCCAGCAGCTTCTCTGCGACAGACACAGATACGCAGTATTTT,CASSFSATDTDTQYF
13,TRBV20-1,TRBJ1-2,few,NA,TGCAGTGCTAGTCGAGGGGATGACTATAGCTACACCTTC,CSASRGDDYSYTF
18,TRBV4-2,TRBJ2-7,few,TRBD2,TGTGCCAGCAGCCAAGAATCGAGGCTAGCGGGAGGGCCCTACGAGCAGTACTTC,CASSQESRLAGGPYEQYF
14,TRBV20-1,TRBJ2-7,few,TRBD1,TGCAGTGCTAGAGACCTGACAGGGACCTACGAGCAGTACTTC,CSARDLTGTYEQYF
13,TRBV9,TRBJ2-7,many,NA,TGTGCCAGCAGCGTAGGACAGAACTACGAGCAGTACTTC,CASSVGQNYEQYF
15,TRBV7-9,TRBJ2-3,few,TRBD2,TGTGCCAGCAGCTCGATTCGGGCGGGAGTAGATACGCAGTATTTT,CASSSIRAGVDTQYF
12,TRBV14,TRBJ1-1,many,NA,TGTGCCAGCAGCCAAGGGTACCTTGAAGCTTTCTTT,CASSQGYLEAFF
15,TRBV20-1,TRBJ2-3,few,NA,TGCAGTGCTAGAGATGGATTCCTCGGCACAGATACGCAGTATTTT,CSARDGFLGTDTQYF
17,TRBV24-1,TRBJ1-1,few,NA,TGTGCCACCAGTGACCCCCCCCCAGGGCTAATGAACACTGAAGCTTTCTTT,CATSDPPPGLMNTEAFF
15,TRBV28,TRBJ2-7,many,TRBD1,TGTGCCAGCAGTTTGGGGACAGGGCCCTCCTACGAGCAGTACTTC,CASSLGTGPSYEQYF
17,TRBV20-1,TRBJ2-7,few,TRBD2,TGCAGTGCTAGAGATCCCCTAGCGGCCGTGAGCTCCTACGAGCAGTACTTC,CSARDPLAAVSSYEQYF
15,TRBV4-3,TRBJ1-1,few,NA,TGCGCCAGCAGCCAAGACGGGGGTCGGGACACTGAAGCTTTCTTT,CASSQDGGRDTEAFF
17,TRBV25-1,TRBJ1-5,NA,NA,TGTGCCAGCAGCACCACCCCCTGCACCGATAGCAATCAGCCCCAGCATTTT,CASSTTPCTDSNQPQHF
16,TRBV4-1,TRBJ1-1,many,TRBD1,TGCGCCAGCAGCCGGGGACAGAGTAGTATGAACACTGAAGCTTTCTTT,CASSRGQSSMNTEAFF
13,TRBV20-1,TRBJ2-7,NA,TRBD2,TGCAGTGCCTTTAGCGGGAGGAATAACAAGCAGTACTTC,CSAFSGRNNKQYF
14,TRBV29-1,TRBJ2-5,many,NA,TGCAGCGTTGAACAGGCAGGGCAAGGAGAGACCCAGTACTTC,CSVEQAGQGETQYF
13,TRBV28,TRBJ1-1,NA,NA,TGTGCCAGCAGTTTTGGACAGAGCACTGAAGCTTTCTTT,CASSFGQSTEAFF
13,TRBV20-1,TRBJ1-1,NA,NA,TGCAGTGCTGGAGGGGAGCTGAACACTGAAGCTTTCTTT,CSAGGELNTEAFF
14,TRBV20-1,TRBJ2-7,NA,NA,TGCAGTGCTAGAGATCCTAGCTCCAACTACGAGCGGTACTTC,CSARDPSSNYERYF
18,TRBV6-5,TRBJ2-2,few,TRBD1,TGTGCCAGCAGAACGATCCTAGGACAGGGGATTTACTCCGGGGAGCTGTTTTTT,CASRTILGQGIYSGELFF
14,TRBV6-5,TRBJ1-2,many,NA,TGTGCCAGCAGTTACGTGGACAGCTTTTATGGCTACACCTTC,CASSYVDSFYGYTF
14,TRBV27,TRBJ2-7,few,NA,TGTGCCAGCAGTTTGGGGGCTGGGATGAGGGAGCAGTACTTC,CASSLGAGMREQYF
14,TRBV6-5,TRBJ2-1,many,TRBD2,TGTGCCAGCTCCTATTGGGGGGGTGTAAATGAGCAGTTCTTC,CASSYWGGVNEQFF
12,TRBV24-1,TRBJ2-3,many,NA,TGTGCCACCAGCAAGACACCCGTAGAGCAGTATTTT,CATSKTPVEQYF
14,TRBV11-2,TRBJ2-7,few,TRBD1,TGTGCCAGCAGCTTGGCACAGGGGGATTACGAGCAGTACTTC,CASSLAQGDYEQYF
15,TRBV6-2/TRBV6-3,TRBJ2-3,few,TRBD1,TGTGCCAGCAGTTGGACAGGGGATAGCACAGATACGCAGTATTTT,CASSWTGDSTDTQYF
15,TRBV7-9,TRBJ1-1,many,NA,TGTGCCAGCAGCCCCCGCCTCGATATGAACACTGAAGCTTTCTTT,CASSPRLDMNTEAFF
16,TRBV7-6,TRBJ2-7,few,TRBD2,TGTGCCAGCAGCTCCTTAGCGGGGGAACCAATCTACGAGCAGTACTTC,CASSSLAGEPIYEQYF
13,TRBV20-1,TRBJ2-3,many,TRBD1,TGCAGTGCTCCGGGACAGGGGCAGGATACGCAGTATTTT,CSAPGQGQDTQYF
16,TRBV2,TRBJ2-5,NA,TRBD2,TGTGCCAGCAGTGCAACTAGCGGGGGTTGCCAAGAGACCCAGTACTTC,CASSATSGGCQETQYF
16,TRBV5-1,TRBJ1-1,many,NA,TGCGCCAGCAGCTTGGGCGGGGCGCGAATGAACACTGAAGCTTTCTTT,CASSLGGARMNTEAFF
17,TRBV4-3,TRBJ1-4,many,TRBD1,TGCGCCAGCAGCCAATCTGCTGCGACAGGGACTAATGAAAAACTGTTTTTT,CASSQSAATGTNEKLFF
18,TRBV2,TRBJ2-3,once,NA,TGTGCCAGCAGGTCGGGAGCTACGACGCTCTTTGCCACAGATACGCAGTATTTC,CASRSGATTLFATDTQYF
15,TRBV7-8,TRBJ2-7,NA,NA,TGTGCCAGCAGCCCGATGGCTGGGAGCTCCTACGAGCAGTACTTC,CASSPMAGSSYEQYF
15,TRBV27,TRBJ2-7,few,NA,TGTGCCAGCAGTTTGGAGGGGCCGGGGTTCCACGAGCAGTACTTC,CASSLEGPGFHEQYF
15,TRBV19,TRBJ2-7,NA,TRBD2,TGTGCCAGTAGTACAACTAGCGGGAGTGGAGGCGCCCTGTACTTC,CASSTTSGSGGALYF
13,TRBV9,TRBJ2-7,many,NA,TGTGCCAGCAGAAGTGGGAGCTCCTACGAGCAGTACTTC,CASRSGSSYEQYF
15,TRBV19,TRBJ1-4,few,NA,TGTGCCAGTAGCTCCCTCCGGGGCCCGGGGGAAAAACTGTTTTTT,CASSSLRGPGEKLFF
16,TRBV7-8,TRBJ1-1,many,TRBD1,TGTGCCAGCAGCCCTATGACAGGGCGAAGTAACACTGAAGCTTTCTTT,CASSPMTGRSNTEAFF
15,TRBV6-6,TRBJ2-7,many,NA,TGTGCCAGCAGTTACTCATCGGGGTCTACCTACGAGCAGTACTTC,CASSYSSGSTYEQYF